The entry below gives a single T cell receptor (beta chain) sequence along with its context. The target antigen is unknown. The repertoire was sequenced with immunoSEQ multiplex PCR; TCRdb's copy has only in-frame clones and lacks some. The data show some 64,000 clones, with more than 70% seen just once and approximately 0.56% held by the top ten. The source of the sample is a study of OX40 agonist ivuxolimab in advanced cancers. Study-level background: Patients assigned to dose escalation were diagnosed with hepatocellular carcinoma, melanoma, renal cell or head and neck cancer.

Study-wide results and limits: The average count of expanded clones was higher among CD8+ T cells than among CD4+.

Sequencing was performed on CD4+ or CD8+ T cells sorted from blood, taken in a trial of the OX40 agonist ivuxolimab. The sequence came from an adult with an advanced solid tumor such as melanoma, head and neck, liver or kidney cancer.

The CDR3 sequence is CASRAGTAGGNTIYF. CDR3 DNA: TGTGCCAGCAGGGCCGGGACAGCAGGCGGAAACACCATATATTTT. This chain uses TRBV2 with TRBJ1-3; 7 bases align to TRBD1. The CDR3 runs 15 residues. The V gene's germline CDR1 is SNHLY and CDR2 FYNNEI. With V trimmed by 6 bases and J by 4 bases, 9 bases remained unmatched.